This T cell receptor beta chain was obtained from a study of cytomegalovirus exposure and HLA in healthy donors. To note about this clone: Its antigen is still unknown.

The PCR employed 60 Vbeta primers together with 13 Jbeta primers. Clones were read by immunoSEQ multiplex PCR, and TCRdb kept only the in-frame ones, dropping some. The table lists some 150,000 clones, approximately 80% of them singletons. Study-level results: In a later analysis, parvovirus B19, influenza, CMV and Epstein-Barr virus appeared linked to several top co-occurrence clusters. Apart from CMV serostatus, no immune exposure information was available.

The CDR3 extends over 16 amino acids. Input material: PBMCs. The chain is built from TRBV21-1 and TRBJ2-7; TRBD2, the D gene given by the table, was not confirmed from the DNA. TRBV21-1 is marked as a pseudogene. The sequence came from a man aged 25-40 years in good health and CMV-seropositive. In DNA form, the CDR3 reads TGTGCCAGCAGCAAAGTTGAGGGACTAGCGACCTACGAGCAGTACTTC. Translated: CASSKVEGLATYEQYF.